The 11 T cell receptor beta chains given below trace back to one sample, sequenced in a study of control samples from healthy donors and cancer patients. Sequencing used immunoSEQ multiplex PCR; TCRdb keeps in-frame clones, though not all of them. The data show 150,000 or so clones, with roughly 92% seen just once and roughly 6% held by the top ten. Sample: blood. The source is a man aged 18 to 29 in good health.

V usage is TRBV6-5 and J usage is TRBJ1-2; no clear D. Germline loops: CDR1 MNHEY, CDR2 SVGAGI. Deletions cut 7 bases from V and 4 bases from J, with 13 bases between. The CDR3 contains 13 residues. The CDR3 reads CASTAALGYGYTF. The CDR3 coding sequence is TGTGCCAGCACGGCAGCCTTAGGCTATGGCTACACCTTC.

V gene TRBV10-1 combines with J gene TRBJ2-5, with 10 bases lining up with TRBD1. CDR3 size: 14 residues. CDR1 and CDR2 from the germline V gene are WNHNN and SYGVQD (reference sequence). The V gene end was trimmed by 8 bases and the J gene end by 10 bases; junction bases not matched to a gene: 13. The CDR3 spells CASQGTTGQGNQYF. Here the CDR3 DNA reads TGCGCCAGCCAAGGAACCACGGGACAGGGGAACCAGTACTTC.

In its sample, this clone was seen once. The V and J genes are TRBV9 and TRBJ1-6; no firm D call. The CDR3 loop spans 14 amino acids. V shed 2 bases and J shed 9 bases, with 12 bases lying between them. From germline, CDR1 is SGDLS and CDR2 YYNGEE. The CDR3 loop is CASSVGLGSSPLHF. CDR3 sequence (DNA): TGTGCCAGCAGCGTTGGGCTGGGGAGTTCACCCCTCCACTTT.

This chain links TRBV6-6 with TRBJ1-5, with D perhaps matching TRBD1 (5 bases). This CDR3 region has 17 residues. V lost 5 bases to trimming and J lost 2 bases, with 19 bases between them. Germline assignment: CDR1 MNHNY and CDR2 SVGAGI (reference sequence). The CDR3 reads CASSRFGPTDGNQPQHF. CDR3 bases: TGTGCCAGCAGTCGGTTCGGACCGACAGATGGCAATCAGCCCCAGCATTTT.

The genes are TRBV7-9 and TRBJ1-5; D possibly corresponds to TRBD1 (5 bases). Germline V gene lookup returns CDR1 SEHNR and CDR2 FQNEAQ (reference sequence). The CDR3 runs 18 residues. Trimming stripped 1 base from V and 6 bases from J, with 22 bases between. The CDR3, as DNA: TGTGCCAGCAGCTTAGTAGGGATCGGGAACCCAAGGGGTCAGCCCCAGCATTTT. Protein sequence: CASSLVGIGNPRGQPQHF. The complete variable domain, with remaining parts taken from reference TRBV7-9 and TRBJ1-5, reads DTGVSQNPRHKITKRGQNVTFRCDPISEHNRLYWYRQTLGQGPEFLTYFQNEAQLEKSRLLSDRFSAERPKGSFSTLEIQRTEQGDSAMYLCASSLVGIGNPRGQPQHFGDGTRLSIL.

The chain carries TRBV5-5 and TRBJ2-1; 9 bases are a match to TRBD1. Trimming removed 5 bases from V and 6 bases from J; junction bases left unmatched: 15. This CDR3 is 17 amino acids long. CDR1 and CDR2 (germline): SGHKS, YYEKEE (reference sequence). CDR3 loop: CASRFSGWDRVSNEQFF. The CDR3 DNA follows: TGTGCCAGCAGATTTTCCGGCTGGGACAGGGTGTCCAATGAGCAGTTCTTC.

The V call is TRBV2, the J call TRBJ1-3; weak D call: TRBD1 (6 bases). Germline V gene data show CDR1 as SNHLY and CDR2 as FYNNEI. The germline V and J ends were trimmed by 6 bases and 3 bases, with 21 bases remaining between them. The CDR3 has 17 amino acids. DNA for the CDR3: TGTGCCAGCAGCCCCCTTGTCCCAGGGGCCTTTGGAAACACCATATATTTT. As protein: CASSPLVPGAFGNTIYF.

The chain recombines TRBV6-6 with TRBJ2-2; D might be TRBD2 (6 bases). V lost 5 bases and J lost 3, with 7 bases in between. The V gene's germline CDR1 is MNHNY and CDR2 SVGAGI (reference sequence). The CDR3 length is 13 residues. The CDR3 here is CASSVADTGELFF. DNA of the CDR3: TGTGCCAGCAGTGTAGCGGACACCGGGGAGCTGTTTTTT.

The chain employs TRBV7-9 and TRBJ1-2; D remains unclear. Trimming removed 5 bases at V and 3 bases at J, with 19 bases between. The CDR3 loop spans 16 amino acids. CDR1 is SEHNR and CDR2 is FQNEAQ in the germline V gene (reference sequence). Here the CDR3 reads CASSQTDRSGDYGYTF. CDR3 nucleotide sequence: TGTGCCAGCAGCCAAACGGATAGGTCGGGAGACTATGGCTACACCTTC.

This sequence joins TRBV2 and TRBJ2-1; 8 nucleotides align to TRBD1. CDR3 length: 14 residues. CDR1 is SNHLY and CDR2 is FYNNEI in the germline V gene. Trimming at V came to 6 bases and at J to 6 bases, leaving 7 bases not matched to a gene. CDR3 sequence reads: CASRTGQGGNEQFF. The CDR3, as DNA: TGTGCCAGCAGGACCGGACAGGGTGGCAATGAGCAGTTCTTC.

The chain joins TRBV3-1 (or the pseudogene TRBV3-2) to TRBJ1-2; D is unclear. V was pared by 4 bases and J by 3 bases, with 9 bases between. This CDR3 region has 13 residues. The germline V gene encodes CDR1 LGHDT and CDR2 YNNKEL (reference sequence). The CDR3 is CASSRRQDYGYTF. The DNA of the CDR3 is TGTGCCAGCAGCCGTCGACAAGACTATGGCTACACCTTC.